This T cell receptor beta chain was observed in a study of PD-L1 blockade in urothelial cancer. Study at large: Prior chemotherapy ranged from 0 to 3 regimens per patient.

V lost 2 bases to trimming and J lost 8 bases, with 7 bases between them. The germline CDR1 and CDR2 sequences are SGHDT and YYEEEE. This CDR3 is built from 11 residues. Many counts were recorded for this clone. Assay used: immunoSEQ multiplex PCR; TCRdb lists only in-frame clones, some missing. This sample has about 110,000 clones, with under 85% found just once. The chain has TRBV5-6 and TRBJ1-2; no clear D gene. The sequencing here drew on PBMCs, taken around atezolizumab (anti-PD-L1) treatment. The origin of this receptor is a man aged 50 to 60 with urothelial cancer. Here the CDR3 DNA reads TGTGCCAGCAGCTTCCGTCTAGGCTACACCTTC. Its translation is CASSFRLGYTF.